A single sample is the source of the 3 T cell receptor beta chains below, sequenced in a study of cytomegalovirus exposure and HLA in healthy donors (dated by TCRdb to 2016 to 2017). Libraries were prepared through the immunoSEQ multiplex PCR assay. The multiplex PCR relied on a mix of 60 forward primers for TCR Vbeta segments and 13 reverse primers for TCR Jbeta segments. TCRdb mirrors the immuneACCESS table, restricted to in-frame sequences. Some clones are absent from its copies; in checked studies, under half trace to an unresolved V gene, and the reason for the others is unknown. The sample data list roughly 120,000 clones, and 75% to 85% of these were observed just once. The ten most abundant clones make up approximately 4.5% of the sample. The sample was PBMCs. These receptors were obtained from a man younger than 45 in good health and CMV-seropositive.

This clone was detected a few times. Here the CDR3 reads CACHPGEMNTEAFF. The DNA of the CDR3 is TGTGCCTGCCATCCAGGGGAGATGAACACTGAAGCTTTCTTT. This chain connects TRBV30 to TRBJ1-1, with D possibly matching TRBD1 (6 bases). With 6 bases removed from V and 0 bases from J, the gap between germline ends came to 14 bases. There are 14 residues in the CDR3. The germline V gene has CDR1 GTSNPN and CDR2 SVGIG (reference sequence).

The rearrangement uses TRBV29-1 and TRBJ2-1, with 10 bases lining up with TRBD1. CDR3 length: 15 amino acids. V gave up 0 bases and J gave up 4 bases; unmatched junction bases: 3. CDR1 and CDR2 (germline): SQVTM, ANQGSEA. CDR3 sequence: CSVEDPGQGYNEQFF. In DNA form, the CDR3 reads TGCAGCGTTGAAGATCCGGGACAGGGGTACAATGAGCAGTTCTTC.

The genes are TRBV6-5 and TRBJ2-7; D remains ambiguous. Germline V gene lookup returns CDR1 MNHEY and CDR2 SVGAGI. The V gene lost 0 bases and the J gene lost 0 bases, with 9 bases spanning the gap. This CDR3 is 15 amino acids long. The CDR3: CASSYSIPSSYEQYF. The DNA for the CDR3 is TGTGCCAGCAGTTACTCGATCCCGAGCTCCTACGAGCAGTACTTC.